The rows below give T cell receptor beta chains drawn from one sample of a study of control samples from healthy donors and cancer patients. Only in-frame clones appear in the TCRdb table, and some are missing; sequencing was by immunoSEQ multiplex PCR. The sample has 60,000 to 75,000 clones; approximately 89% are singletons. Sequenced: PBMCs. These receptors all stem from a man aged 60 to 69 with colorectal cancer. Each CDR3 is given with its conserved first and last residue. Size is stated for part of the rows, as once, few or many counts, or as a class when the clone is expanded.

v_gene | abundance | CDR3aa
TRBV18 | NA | CASSPPGSGSNQPQHF
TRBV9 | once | CASSVAALAEEQYF
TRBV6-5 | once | CASSYSDRGLYGYTF
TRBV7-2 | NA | CASSLVAGNTGELFF
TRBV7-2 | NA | CASSYEGTTYEQYF
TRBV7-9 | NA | CASSLAGGDTQYF
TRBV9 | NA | CASSPPLLAGHNEQFF
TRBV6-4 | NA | CASSEGSSGANVLTF
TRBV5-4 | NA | CASRPGQVTNYGYTF
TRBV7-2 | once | CASSLLTVPSSGANVLTF
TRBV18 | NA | CASSAREVETQYF
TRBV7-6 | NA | CASSLRQEAYEQYF
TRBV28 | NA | CASSPNRSLSPLHF
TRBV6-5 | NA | CASSRAEAFF
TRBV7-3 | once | CASSPGVDADTQYF
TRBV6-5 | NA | CATKGPPLEEKLFF